This TCR beta chain was captured by sequencing in a study of shared clonotypes between healthy human individuals. Naivety among CD8 cells was defined by CD45RO negativity and positive CCR7 selection, thereby excluding terminally differentiated effector memory CD45RA+ cells. CDR3 length: 15 residues. Between the trimmed V and J ends, which lost 4 bases and 5 bases, there was a span of 14 bases. Germline V lookup: CDR1 ENHRY, CDR2 SYGVKD. Only in-frame clones appear in the TCRdb table, and some are missing; sequencing was by immunoSEQ multiplex PCR. The table has about 2.1 million clones, about 93% seen once; the top ten hold 1.5% to 2%.

The sequence derives from a man aged 18 to 30 in good health. Some clones in this sample may be carry-over from other donors' samples. The source material was naive CD8+ T cells from PBMCs. The gene calls are TRBV10-3 and TRBJ2-2, with D perhaps being TRBD1 or TRBD2 (7 bases each). The CDR3 DNA sequence: TGTGCCATCAGTGGTCCAGGGGGGGTGACCGGGGAGCTGTTTTTT. Its protein is CAISGPGGVTGELFF.